The source of this TCR beta chain is a study of blood T cell repertoires in COVID-19. Whole-study context: Material from acute and convalescent COVID-19 was sourced from the United States, Italy and Spain. In each case, the material was cDNA or gDNA derived from T cells, B-cell-depleted T cells, or PBMCs.

Original methodology: The authors estimated nucleated cell counts from reference gene primer amplification. TCRdb keeps only in-frame clones here, not all; method: immunoSEQ multiplex PCR. V and J calls and clone size are as listed in that table; D and trimming were resolved from the DNA. Here the sample spans hundreds of thousands of clones, approximately 80% being singletons. Trimming cost V 2 bases and J 6 bases; bases outside gene matches: 13. The CDR3 is 17 residues long. Per the germline V gene, CDR1 is SEHNR and CDR2 is FQNEAQ (reference sequence). The sequence came from a woman aged 80 or older with active or convalescent COVID-19. The chain joins TRBV7-9 to TRBJ2-3; 8 bases map to TRBD2. Sequenced: peripheral blood. CDR3: CASSLYLLGGEKDTQYF. The CDR3 DNA is TGTGCCAGCAGCTTATATCTCCTCGGGGGGGAAAAGGATACGCAGTATTTT.